What follows are 3 T cell receptor beta chains derived from one specimen sequenced in a study of T cells in Graves' hyperthyroidism and ophthalmopathy (dated by TCRdb to about 2019). The library was produced with multiplex PCR. This sample was sequenced with an Illumina HiSeq 2000. Amplification of TCR beta CDR3 regions was carried out from RNA transcripts. The first round of RT-PCR for the TCR CDR3 was performed with the HTBI primer set and the Qiagen OneStep RT-PCR kit. TCRdb reran the public reads through fastp at Q25 and MiXCR, keeping productive beta chains. Each CDR3 protein gets just one entry, which takes the most common genes and DNA from the rows behind it. The sample contains 550,000 to 650,000 distinct CDR3 sequences, 14% of them found a single time. The ten largest clones represent around 14% of the sample. Sequencing input: blood. The receptors come from a woman between 40 and 55 years old with Graves' hyperthyroidism.

Many counts were recorded for this clonotype. V usage is TRBV18 and J usage is TRBJ2-7, with D perhaps TRBD1 (5 bases). This CDR3 has 13 amino acids. Germline V CDR1 and CDR2: KGHSH, LQKENI. Trimming cost V 6 bases and J 3 bases, with 12 bases left between them. Here the CDR3 reads CASSPNQGYEQYF. CDR3 coding DNA: TGTGCCAGCTCGCCCAATCAGGGCTACGAGCAGTACTTC.

The chain employs TRBV30 and TRBJ2-7, with 8 bases that match TRBD2. Germline CDR1 GTSNPN, CDR2 SVGIG (reference sequence). The CDR3 length is 14 residues. The junction had 5 bases not matched to a gene; V was cut back by 1 base and J by 3 bases. The CDR3, as DNA: TGTGCCTGGAGTGCCCTGCGGGGGGTCTACGAGCAGTACTTC. It is translated as CAWSALRGVYEQYF.

At least ten counts were recorded for this clonotype. The V gene is TRBV18, the J gene TRBJ2-7; 8 positions match TRBD1. The CDR3 has 16 amino acids. The V gene end was trimmed by 5 bases and the J gene end by 0 bases; junction bases not matched to a gene: 9. Germline V gene lookup returns CDR1 KGHSH and CDR2 LQKENI. The CDR3 spells CASSMTGAPSSYEQYF. The DNA for the CDR3 is TGTGCCAGCTCAATGACAGGGGCCCCGAGCTCCTACGAGCAGTACTTC.